This TCR beta chain was found in a study of shared clonotypes between healthy human individuals (dated by TCRdb to the early 2020s). Regarding the study in general: The cohort comprised a couple of women and three men aged 18 to 49 years. For each donor, CD4 naive and CD4 memory were each run on three plates, CD8 naive on two plates, and CD8 memory on one plate. The study deeply sequenced blood TCR repertoires of about 5 healthy adults to estimate repertoire size and the extent of clonotype sharing between individuals. To increase sequencing depth and limit assay-specific biases, TCR repertoire library preparation and sequencing were carried out by different laboratories using diverse techniques. Between about 0.8 and 9.5 billion PBMCs per donor were obtained by leukapheresis.

A remark on this clone: Its antigen is unknown. No base-level quality is on record; no much larger clone is a single base apart.

What the authors observed across the whole study: Around 5% of naive CD4, more than 3% of naive CD8, roughly 2.4% of memory CD4, and approximately 0.4% of memory CD8 clonotypes were shared across four donors. Naive subsets generally had larger estimated clonotype richness than memory subsets did. Rarefaction of sorted-subset datasets indicated incomplete sequencing despite the large sequencing depth. Only blood was sampled, and tissue TCR repertoires likely differ from those in blood. Compared with non-shared clonotypes, the clonotypes found in all four sorted-subset donors had higher generation probabilities. Pairwise subsampling indicated that sequencing depth was expected to affect the degree of clonotype sharing among donors. Because the study included a small number of donors, the genetic and exposure-history diversity represented was limited.

Using the deep immunoSEQ assay, TCR CDR3 regions were amplified from genomic DNA by multiplex PCR. Extracted genomic DNA from each cell subset was distributed evenly across all wells of several immunoSEQ 96-well plates, and each plate was treated as a replicate. Each replicate PCR for sorted subsets received roughly 200 ng genomic DNA, equal to roughly 29,000 T cell genomes. Purified libraries were quantified with a Qubit 3.0 fluorometer, sized on a Bioanalyzer 2100, and re-quantified with the KAPA Library Quantification kit. Every immunoSEQ 96-well plate was sequenced on a separate single-read 150-cycle Illumina NextSeq 550 flow cell. Regarding the original processing steps: The immunoSEQ output contained only junctional sequences without quality scores, so filtering could not match that applied to full-length reads. Sequences were annotated with PyIR, a Python wrapper for IgBLAST v1.9, using IMGT germline references to assign V/J genes and CDR3. Reads were removed for weak V/J assignments (E-value above 1e-6), missing CDR3, stop codons, out-of-frame junctions, or ambiguous translated residues. V3J clonotypes were defined as sequences sharing an identical inferred V gene, J gene, and CDR3 amino acid sequence. To compute the percentage overlap between repertoires, the number of shared unique clonotypes was divided by the size of the smaller repertoire. Repertoire richness was assessed with RTK rarefaction, the Chao1 estimator, and Recon v2.1 estimates of unobserved clonotypes. OLGA was used to compute generation probabilities for all TCRbeta clonotypes that the gDNA method yielded from several donors. As stored in TCRdb, this immuneACCESS dataset retains in-frame rearrangements with V and J assigned. A fraction of the clones does not appear; measured against another copy, unresolved V genes explain less than half of the discrepancy, and the remainder lacks a known reason. V and J calls and clone size follow that table, whereas D and trimming were derived from the DNA. The sample table lists millions of clones, roughly 94% of them with a count of one. The ten most abundant clones make up 0.1% to 0.15% of the sample.

Healthy HIV-negative adults with no recently reported acute infections or vaccinations were included as donors. Every donor was a Caucasian adult living in Nashville, Tennessee, USA. CD4+ T cells were enriched through magnetic negative selection, after which naive cells were positively selected on CD45RA and the remaining negative fraction served as the memory subset. After blood collection by leukapheresis, PBMCs were isolated using Ficoll-Histopaque density gradient centrifugation and then cryopreserved in the vapor phase of liquid nitrogen. Purity and quantity of every magnetically sorted T cell population were checked by analytical flow cytometry. From each sorted fraction, genomic DNA was isolated and quantified by UV absorbance on a Nanodrop 2000c. The source of this sequence is a man aged 18 to 35 in good health. The sample comprised naive CD4+ T cells sorted from blood. This specimen's cell subset or site label, interpreted: CD45RA+ positively selected.

The DNA is TGCGCCAGCAGCCACCCCCTTGGCACCGGGGAGCTGTTTTTT. This gives the protein CASSHPLGTGELFF. The rearrangement combines TRBV4-1 with TRBJ2-2; the D gene assignment is ambiguous. The germline V gene encodes CDR1 MGHRA and CDR2 YSYEKL. V is clipped by 3 bases and J by 4 bases, and the sequence between their germline boundaries is 9 bases long. The CDR3 runs 14 residues from the cysteine to the phenylalanine. Solely the CDR3 DNA is kept, with 42 bases framed from the first base.